The T cell receptor beta chain under discussion was sequenced for a study of identical twins' blood T cells. V lost 2 bases, J lost 3 bases, and 8 bases lay in between. Germline CDR1 SGHRS, CDR2 YFSETQ. The CDR3 length is 13 residues. TCRdb analysed the 5' RACE reads with MiXCR anew, one entry per CDR3 protein. The profile shows a few hundred thousand distinct CDR3 sequences, about 28% of them singletons. V usage is TRBV5-1 and J usage is TRBJ2-5; the D gene is possibly TRBD1 (6 bases). This TCR came from a woman aged 18 to 55 in good health. The sequencing input was PBMCs. The CDR3 nucleotides read TGCGCCAGCAGCTTAAGGACAGAAGAGACCCAGTACTTC. It is translated as CASSLRTEETQYF.